A single T cell receptor (beta chain) is shown here with its context. Antigen unknown. The data were obtained in a study of T cells after yellow fever vaccination. Study-level information: Fractions of low cell number were prepared using SMART-Seq v4 Ultra Low Input. Study-wide points: Once the booster was given, most primary-vaccination clones reappeared, at around 95% for CD4 and more than 85% for CD8.

Production of TCR cDNA was by 5'RACE template switching, which also added a universal primer site and UMIs. TCRdb re-analysed the 5' RACE reads in MiXCR, keeping a single row per CDR3 protein. The data hold 150,000 to 200,000 distinct CDR3 sequences, with roughly 9.6% observed a single time. Germline assignment: CDR1 MGHDK and CDR2 SYGVNS. This CDR3 region has 14 residues. V was pared by 1 base and J by 5 bases, with 12 bases between. The source is a man aged 18 to 30 who received the YFV17D yellow fever vaccine. The chain employs TRBV25-1 and TRBJ2-7; possibly TRBD1 or TRBD2 for D (5 bases each). Specimen: CD8+ T cells sorted from PBMCs, collected 15 days after the yellow fever booster vaccination. CDR3 in amino acids: CASSESRGMDEQYF. As DNA, the CDR3 is TGTGCCAGCAGTGAATCGAGGGGAATGGACGAGCAGTACTTC.